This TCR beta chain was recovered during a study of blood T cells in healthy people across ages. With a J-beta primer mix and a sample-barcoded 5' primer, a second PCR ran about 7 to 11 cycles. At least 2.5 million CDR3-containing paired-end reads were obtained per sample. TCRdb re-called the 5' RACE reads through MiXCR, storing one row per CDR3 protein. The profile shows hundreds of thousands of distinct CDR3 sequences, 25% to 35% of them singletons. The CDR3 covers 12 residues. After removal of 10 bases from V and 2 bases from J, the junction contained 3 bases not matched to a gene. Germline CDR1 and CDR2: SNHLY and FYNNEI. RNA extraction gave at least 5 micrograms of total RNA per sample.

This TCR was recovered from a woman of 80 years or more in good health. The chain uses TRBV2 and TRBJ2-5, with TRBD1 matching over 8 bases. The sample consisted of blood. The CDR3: CATRTGQETQYF. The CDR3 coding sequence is TGTGCCACGCGGACAGGGCAAGAGACCCAGTACTTC.